This entry concerns a single TCR beta chain. Its target is unknown. Donors likely had unrecorded immune exposures despite being nominally healthy when sampled. The sample originates from a study of cytomegalovirus exposure and HLA in healthy donors. Overall study results and limits: Previous analysis showed most TCR beta V segments were productive about 87% or about 30% of the time. Looking again later, the authors saw that most CMV-associated TCR beta chains seemed HLA-restricted. In a later analysis, donors in an Asian-associated ancestry cluster reportedly had fewer N-insertions in productive TCRs than the cohort mean.

This CDR3 is 14 amino acids long. V was trimmed by 5 bases and J by 5 bases, leaving 15 bases between them. The germline gives CDR1 KGHSH, CDR2 LQKENI. PCR involved 60 Vbeta and 13 Jbeta primers. TCRdb's copy holds only in-frame clones and misses some; the assay was immunoSEQ multiplex PCR. The data contain 100,000 or so clones, approximately 89% of them seen just once; the ten biggest clones take up about 3.8%. The sequence was collected from a man younger than 45 in good health and CMV-seronegative. The sequencing sample was made of PBMCs. The V gene is TRBV18, the J gene TRBJ1-1; unclear D gene. Here the CDR3 DNA reads TGTGCCAGCTCAATTCTCAAGACGGAGACTGAAGCTTTCTTT. Translation: CASSILKTETEAFF. The entire variable domain, with the rest obtained from reference TRBV18 and TRBJ1-1, is as follows: NAGVMQNPRHLVRRRGQEARLRCSPMKGHSHVYWYRQLPEEGLKFMVYLQKENIIDESGMPKERFSAEFPKEGPSILRIQQVVRGDSAAYFCASSILKTETEAFFGQGTRLTVV.